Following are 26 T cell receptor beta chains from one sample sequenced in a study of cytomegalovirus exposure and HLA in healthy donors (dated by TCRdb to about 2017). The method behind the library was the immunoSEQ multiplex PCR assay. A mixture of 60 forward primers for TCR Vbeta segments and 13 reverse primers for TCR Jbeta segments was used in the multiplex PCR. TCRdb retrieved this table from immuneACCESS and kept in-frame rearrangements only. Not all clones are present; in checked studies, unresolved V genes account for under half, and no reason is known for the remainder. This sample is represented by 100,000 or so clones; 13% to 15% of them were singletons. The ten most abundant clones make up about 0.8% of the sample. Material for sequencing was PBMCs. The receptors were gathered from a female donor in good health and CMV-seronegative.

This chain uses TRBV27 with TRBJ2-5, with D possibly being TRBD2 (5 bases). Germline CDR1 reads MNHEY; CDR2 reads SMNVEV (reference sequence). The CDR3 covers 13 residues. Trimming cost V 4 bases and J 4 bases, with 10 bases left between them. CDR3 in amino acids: CASSWAGRETQYF. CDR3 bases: TGTGCCAGCAGTTGGGCGGGCAGAGAGACCCAGTACTTC.

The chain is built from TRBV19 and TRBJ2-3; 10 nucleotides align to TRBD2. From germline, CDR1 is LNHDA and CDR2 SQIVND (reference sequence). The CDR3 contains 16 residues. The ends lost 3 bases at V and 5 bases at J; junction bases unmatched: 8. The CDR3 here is CASSILAGVQVDTQYF. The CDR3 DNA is TGTGCCAGTAGTATCCTAGCGGGGGTTCAGGTAGATACGCAGTATTTT.

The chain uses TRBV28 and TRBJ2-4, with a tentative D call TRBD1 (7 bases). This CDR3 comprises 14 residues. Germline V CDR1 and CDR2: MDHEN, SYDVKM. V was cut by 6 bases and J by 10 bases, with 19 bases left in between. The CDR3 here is CASRTGQGGIIQYF. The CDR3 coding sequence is TGTGCCAGCAGGACTGGGCAGGGGGGTATTATTCAGTACTTC.

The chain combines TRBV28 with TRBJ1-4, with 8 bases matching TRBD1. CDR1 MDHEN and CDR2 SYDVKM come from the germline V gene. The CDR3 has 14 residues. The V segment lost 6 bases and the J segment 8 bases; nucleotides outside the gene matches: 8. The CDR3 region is CASRDTGGSEKLFF. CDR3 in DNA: TGTGCCAGCAGGGATACAGGGGGATCAGAAAAACTGTTTTTT.

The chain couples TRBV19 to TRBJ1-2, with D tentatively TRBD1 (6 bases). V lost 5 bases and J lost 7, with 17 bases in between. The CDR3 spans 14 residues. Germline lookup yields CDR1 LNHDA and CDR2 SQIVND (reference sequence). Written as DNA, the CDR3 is TGTGCCAGTAGTTCTAACACAGGGCCGGCTGGCTACACCTTC. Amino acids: CASSSNTGPAGYTF.

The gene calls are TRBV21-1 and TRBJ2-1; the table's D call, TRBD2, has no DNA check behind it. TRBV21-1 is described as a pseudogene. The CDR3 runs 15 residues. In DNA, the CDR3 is TGTGCCAGCAACAATGGGCTAGCGGGAGCAATTGAGCAGTTCTTC. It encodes CASNNGLAGAIEQFF.

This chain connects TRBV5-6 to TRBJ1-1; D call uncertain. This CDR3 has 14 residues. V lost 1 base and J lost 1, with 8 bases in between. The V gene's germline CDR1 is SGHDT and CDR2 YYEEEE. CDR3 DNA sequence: TGTGCCAGCAGCTTGACCTACCAGAACACTGAAGCTTTCTTT. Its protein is CASSLTYQNTEAFF.

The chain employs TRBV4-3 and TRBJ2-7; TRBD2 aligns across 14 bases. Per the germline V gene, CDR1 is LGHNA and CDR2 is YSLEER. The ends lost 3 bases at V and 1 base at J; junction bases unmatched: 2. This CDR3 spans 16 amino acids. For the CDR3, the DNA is TGCGCCAGCAGCCATGGACTAGCGGGGGGATCCTACGAGCAGTACTTC. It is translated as CASSHGLAGGSYEQYF.

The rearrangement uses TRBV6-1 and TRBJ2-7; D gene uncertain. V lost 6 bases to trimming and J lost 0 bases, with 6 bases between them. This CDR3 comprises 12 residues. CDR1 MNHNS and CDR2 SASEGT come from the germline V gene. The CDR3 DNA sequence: TGTGCCAGCAGAAAGAGCTCCTACGAGCAGTACTTC. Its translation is CASRKSSYEQYF.

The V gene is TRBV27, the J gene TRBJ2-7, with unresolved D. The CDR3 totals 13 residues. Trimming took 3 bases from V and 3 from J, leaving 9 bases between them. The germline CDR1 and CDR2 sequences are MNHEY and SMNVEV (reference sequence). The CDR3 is CASSFGQNYEQYF. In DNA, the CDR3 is TGTGCCAGCAGTTTTGGCCAGAACTACGAGCAGTACTTC.

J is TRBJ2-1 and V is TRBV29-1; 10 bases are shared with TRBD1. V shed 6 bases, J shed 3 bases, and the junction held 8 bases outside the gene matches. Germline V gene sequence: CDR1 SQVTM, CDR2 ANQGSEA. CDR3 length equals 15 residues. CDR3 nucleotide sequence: TGCAGCGTCCGCACCGGGACAGGGGTCTACAATGAGCAGTTCTTC. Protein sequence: CSVRTGTGVYNEQFF.

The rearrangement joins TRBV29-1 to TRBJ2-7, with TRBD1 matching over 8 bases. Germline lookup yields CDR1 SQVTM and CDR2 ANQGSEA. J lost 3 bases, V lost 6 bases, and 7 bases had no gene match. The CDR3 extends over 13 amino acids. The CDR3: CSVAGQGFYEQYF. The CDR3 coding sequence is TGCAGCGTCGCCGGACAGGGTTTCTACGAGCAGTACTTC.

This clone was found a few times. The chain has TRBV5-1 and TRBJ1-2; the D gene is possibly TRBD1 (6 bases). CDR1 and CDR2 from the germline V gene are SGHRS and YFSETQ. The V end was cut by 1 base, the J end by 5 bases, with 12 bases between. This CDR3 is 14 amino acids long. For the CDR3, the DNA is TGCGCCAGCAGCTTGACGGACAGTGGATATGGCTACACCTTC. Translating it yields CASSLTDSGYGYTF. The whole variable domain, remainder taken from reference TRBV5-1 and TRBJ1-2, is KAGVTQTPRYLIKTRGQQVTLSCSPISGHRSVSWYQQTPGQGLQFLFEYFSETQRNKGNFPGRFSGRQFSNSRSEMNVSTLELGDSALYLCASSLTDSGYGYTFGSGTRLTVV.

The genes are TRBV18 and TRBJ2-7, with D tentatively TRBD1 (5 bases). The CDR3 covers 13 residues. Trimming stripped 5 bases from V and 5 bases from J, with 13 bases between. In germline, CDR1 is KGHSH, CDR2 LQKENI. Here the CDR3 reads CASSARGGDEQYF. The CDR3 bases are TGTGCCAGCTCAGCTAGGGGTGGCGACGAGCAGTACTTC. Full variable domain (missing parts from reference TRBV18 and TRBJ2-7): NAGVMQNPRHLVRRRGQEARLRCSPMKGHSHVYWYRQLPEEGLKFMVYLQKENIIDESGMPKERFSAEFPKEGPSILRIQQVVRGDSAAYFCASSARGGDEQYFGPGTRLTVT.

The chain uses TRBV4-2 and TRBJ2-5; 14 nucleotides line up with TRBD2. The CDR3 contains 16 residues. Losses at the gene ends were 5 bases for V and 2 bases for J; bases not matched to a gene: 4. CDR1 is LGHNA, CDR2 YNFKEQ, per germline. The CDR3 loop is CASSSGLAGVQETQYF. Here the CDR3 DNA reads TGTGCCAGCAGCTCGGGACTAGCGGGGGTTCAAGAGACCCAGTACTTC.

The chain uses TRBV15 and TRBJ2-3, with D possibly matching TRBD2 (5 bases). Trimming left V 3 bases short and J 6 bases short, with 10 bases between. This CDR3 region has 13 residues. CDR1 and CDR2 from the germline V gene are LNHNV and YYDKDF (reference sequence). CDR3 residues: CATSRRERDTQYF. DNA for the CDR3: TGTGCCACCAGCAGGAGGGAGCGCGATACGCAGTATTTT.

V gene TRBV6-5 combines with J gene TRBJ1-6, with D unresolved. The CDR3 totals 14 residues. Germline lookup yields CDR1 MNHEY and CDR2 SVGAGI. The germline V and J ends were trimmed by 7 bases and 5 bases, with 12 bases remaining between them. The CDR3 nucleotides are TGTGCCAGCACAAAGGAGCCGGATAATTCACCCCTCCACTTT. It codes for CASTKEPDNSPLHF.

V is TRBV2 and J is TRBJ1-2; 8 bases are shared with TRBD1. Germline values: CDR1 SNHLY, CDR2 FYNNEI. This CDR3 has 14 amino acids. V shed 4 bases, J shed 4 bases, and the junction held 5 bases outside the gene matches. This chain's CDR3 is CASSAAGGGYGYTF. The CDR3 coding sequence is TGTGCCAGCAGTGCGGCAGGGGGCGGCTATGGCTACACCTTC.

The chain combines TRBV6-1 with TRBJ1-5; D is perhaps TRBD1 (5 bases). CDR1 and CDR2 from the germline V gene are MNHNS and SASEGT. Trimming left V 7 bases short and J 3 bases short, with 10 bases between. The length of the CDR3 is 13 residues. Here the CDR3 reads CASNPTVNQPQHF. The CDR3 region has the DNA TGTGCCAGCAACCCGACAGTCAATCAGCCCCAGCATTTT.

CDR3 in amino acids: CASSLHPLGGNQPQHF. DNA of the CDR3: TGTGCCAGCAGCTTACACCCCCTCGGGGGTAATCAGCCCCAGCATTTT. The chain recombines TRBV11-2 with TRBJ1-5; possibly TRBD1 for D (5 bases). Germline CDR1 SGHAT, CDR2 FQNNGV. Trimming took 2 bases from V and 4 from J, leaving 15 bases between them. The CDR3 totals 16 residues.

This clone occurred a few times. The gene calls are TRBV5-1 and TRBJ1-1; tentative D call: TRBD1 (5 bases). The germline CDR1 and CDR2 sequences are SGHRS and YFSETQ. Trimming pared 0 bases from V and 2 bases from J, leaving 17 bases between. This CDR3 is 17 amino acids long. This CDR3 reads CASSLGVLGGGNTEAFF. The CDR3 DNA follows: TGCGCCAGCAGCTTGGGGGTGTTGGGGGGAGGAAACACTGAAGCTTTCTTT. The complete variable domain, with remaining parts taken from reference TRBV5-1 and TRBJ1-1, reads KAGVTQTPRYLIKTRGQQVTLSCSPISGHRSVSWYQQTPGQGLQFLFEYFSETQRNKGNFPGRFSGRQFSNSRSEMNVSTLELGDSALYLCASSLGVLGGGNTEAFFGQGTRLTVV.

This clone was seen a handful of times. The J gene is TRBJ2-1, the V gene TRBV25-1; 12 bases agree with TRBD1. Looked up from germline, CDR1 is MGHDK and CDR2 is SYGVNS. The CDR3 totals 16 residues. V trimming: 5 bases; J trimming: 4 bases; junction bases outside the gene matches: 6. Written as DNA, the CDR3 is TGTGCCAGCAGTTCCTCGGGACAGGGGGCATACAATGAGCAGTTCTTC. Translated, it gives CASSSSGQGAYNEQFF.

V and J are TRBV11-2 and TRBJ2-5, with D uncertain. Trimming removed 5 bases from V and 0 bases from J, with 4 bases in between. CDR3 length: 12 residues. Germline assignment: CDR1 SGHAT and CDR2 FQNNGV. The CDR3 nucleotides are TGTGCCAGCAGCCGGGACCAAGAGACCCAGTACTTC. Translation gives CASSRDQETQYF.

Here the CDR3 DNA reads TGCGCCAGCAGCCAAAGGACACATAAAACCGGGGAGCTGTTTTTT. This sequence encodes CASSQRTHKTGELFF. The chain recombines TRBV4-3 with TRBJ2-2, with D possibly TRBD1 on 5 matching bases. V lost 2 bases and J lost 5, with 12 bases in between. The germline V gene encodes CDR1 LGHNA and CDR2 YSLEER. CDR3 length equals 15 residues.

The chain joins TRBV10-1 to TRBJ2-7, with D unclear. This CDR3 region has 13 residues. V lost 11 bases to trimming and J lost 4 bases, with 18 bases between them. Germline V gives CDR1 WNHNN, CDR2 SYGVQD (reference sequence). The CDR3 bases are TGCGCCCCCCCGGCAGGTGTTAGTTACGAGCAGTACTTC. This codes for CAPPAGVSYEQYF.

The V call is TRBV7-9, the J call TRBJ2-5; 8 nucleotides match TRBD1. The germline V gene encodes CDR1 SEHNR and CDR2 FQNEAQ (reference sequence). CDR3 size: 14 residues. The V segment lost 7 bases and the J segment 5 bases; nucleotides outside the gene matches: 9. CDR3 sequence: CASKVPGGLETQYF. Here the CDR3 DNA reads TGTGCCAGCAAGGTCCCAGGGGGCTTGGAGACCCAGTACTTC.